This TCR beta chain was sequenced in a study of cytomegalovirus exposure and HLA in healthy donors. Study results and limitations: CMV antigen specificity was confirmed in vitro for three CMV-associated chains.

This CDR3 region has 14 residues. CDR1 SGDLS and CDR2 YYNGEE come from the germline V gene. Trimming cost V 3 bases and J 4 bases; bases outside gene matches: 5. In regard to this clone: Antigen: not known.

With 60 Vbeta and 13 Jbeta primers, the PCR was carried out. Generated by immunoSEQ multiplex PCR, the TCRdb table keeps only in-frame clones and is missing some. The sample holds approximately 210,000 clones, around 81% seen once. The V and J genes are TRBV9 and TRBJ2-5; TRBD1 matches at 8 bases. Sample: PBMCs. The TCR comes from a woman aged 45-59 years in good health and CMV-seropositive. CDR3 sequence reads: CASSATGGTETQYF. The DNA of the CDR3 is TGTGCCAGCAGCGCTACAGGGGGAACAGAGACCCAGTACTTC.